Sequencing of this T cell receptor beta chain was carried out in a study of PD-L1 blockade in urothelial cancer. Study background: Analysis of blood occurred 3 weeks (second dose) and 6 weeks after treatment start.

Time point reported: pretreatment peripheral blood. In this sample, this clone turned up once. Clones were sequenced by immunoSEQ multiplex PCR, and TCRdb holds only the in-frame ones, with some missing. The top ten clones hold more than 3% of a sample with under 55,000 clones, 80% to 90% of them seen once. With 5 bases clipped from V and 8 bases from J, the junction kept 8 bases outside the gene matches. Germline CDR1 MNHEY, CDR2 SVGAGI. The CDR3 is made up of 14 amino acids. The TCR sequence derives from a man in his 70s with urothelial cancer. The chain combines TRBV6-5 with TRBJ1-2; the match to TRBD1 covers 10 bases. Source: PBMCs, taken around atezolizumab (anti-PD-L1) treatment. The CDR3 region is CASSRGQGPWGYTF. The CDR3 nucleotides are TGTGCCAGCAGTCGGGGACAGGGGCCATGGGGCTACACCTTC.